Below, 20 T cell receptor beta chains from the same sample are listed, as sequenced in a study of low-dose radiotherapy and immunotherapy resistance in tumors. Documented time point: before trial treatment. TCRs were amplified for approximately 21 PCR cycles with a constant-region primer and V-primer adapter. TCRdb reprocessed the reads with MiXCR, giving one entry per CDR3 protein. The data contain under 60,000 distinct CDR3 sequences, approximately 10% of them singletons. This material consisted of PBMCs, taken before treatment. The receptors were gathered from a female donor with ovarian cancer.

In its sample, this clonotype was seen many times. The genes are TRBV20-1 and TRBJ2-1; 8 nucleotides agree with TRBD2. The germline V gene encodes CDR1 DFQATT and CDR2 SNEGSKA (reference sequence). This CDR3 has 14 residues. V lost 2 bases to trimming and J lost 8 bases; unmatched junction nucleotides: 8. In DNA, the CDR3 is TGCAGTGCTAGATCGGGGGGGCCAGGGGATGAGCAGTTCTTC. Protein sequence: CSARSGGPGDEQFF.

At least ten counts were recorded for this clonotype. The gene calls are TRBV28 and TRBJ2-7; the D gene could be TRBD1 or TRBD2 (5 bases each). This CDR3 spans 14 amino acids. In germline, CDR1 is MDHEN, CDR2 SYDVKM. V was trimmed by 6 bases and J by 4 bases, leaving 16 bases between them. The CDR3 DNA is TGTGCCAGCAGGGGGGTTGGGGAATGGTACGAGCAGTACTTC. Amino acids: CASRGVGEWYEQYF.

This clonotype showed up many times. The chain links TRBV6-2 or TRBV6-3 to TRBJ2-3; D uncertain. The germline CDR1 and CDR2 sequences are MNHEY and SVGEGT. Trimming removed 4 bases from V and 4 bases from J, with 12 bases in between. The CDR3 has 14 amino acids. CDR3 amino acids: CASSLNNRPDTQYF. The CDR3, as DNA: TGTGCCAGCAGTTTAAATAACAGACCAGATACGCAGTATTTT.

This clonotype has a handful of counts. This chain links TRBV12-3 or TRBV12-4 with TRBJ2-7; 12 positions agree with TRBD2. The junction had 8 bases not matched to a gene; V was cut back by 5 bases and J by 6 bases. This CDR3 region has 15 residues. CDR3 protein: CASSKPGLAGFEQYF. The CDR3 coding sequence is TGTGCCAGCAGTAAACCGGGACTAGCGGGCTTCGAGCAGTACTTC.

This clonotype was picked up a small number of times. V gene TRBV25-1 combines with J gene TRBJ2-1; D gene uncertain. V was cut by 3 bases and J by 6 bases, with 9 bases left in between. Germline lookup yields CDR1 MGHDK and CDR2 SYGVNS. This CDR3 spans 13 amino acids. In DNA, the CDR3 is TGTGCCAGCAGTGAGAGGTTTTTCAATGAGCAGTTCTTC. Its protein is CASSERFFNEQFF.

This clonotype has at least ten counts. This rearrangement joins TRBV10-3 to TRBJ1-1, with 10 bases fitting TRBD1. There are 13 residues in the CDR3. Per germline, CDR1 ENHRY and CDR2 SYGVKD. The junction had 7 bases not matched to a gene; V was cut back by 11 bases and J by 4 bases. The CDR3 loop is CAVGQGSATEAFF. CDR3 sequence (DNA): TGTGCCGTGGGACAGGGGTCGGCCACTGAAGCTTTCTTT.

The sample holds many counts of this clonotype. The chain links TRBV28 to TRBJ1-5; D uncertain. Germline V gene data show CDR1 as MDHEN and CDR2 as SYDVKM. The CDR3 covers 12 residues. Between the trimmed V and J ends, which lost 5 bases and 4 bases, there was a span of 6 bases. CDR3 residues: CASSTGNQPQHF. CDR3 nucleotides: TGTGCCAGCAGTACCGGGAATCAGCCCCAGCATTTT.

The table lists this clonotype with many counts. This chain connects TRBV20-1 to TRBJ2-1, with TRBD2 matching 9 bases. There are 15 residues in the CDR3. After removal of 0 bases from V and 13 bases from J, the junction contained 13 bases not matched to a gene. Looked up from germline, CDR1 is DFQATT and CDR2 is SNEGSKA (reference sequence). The CDR3 sequence: CSARDVLAGSVVQFF. DNA of the CDR3: TGCAGTGCTAGAGATGTCCTAGCGGGATCTGTGGTTCAGTTCTTC.

This clonotype showed up many times. The chain is built from TRBV27 and TRBJ1-3; 8 bases fit TRBD1. Germline V lookup: CDR1 MNHEY, CDR2 SMNVEV (reference sequence). The ends lost 2 bases at V and 5 bases at J; junction bases unmatched: 2. The CDR3 totals 14 residues. The CDR3 region has the DNA TGTGCCAGCAGTTTAGACAGGGGAAGAAACACCATATATTTT. It translates to CASSLDRGRNTIYF.

This clonotype was detected once. The chain carries TRBV7-2 and TRBJ2-3; 10 nucleotides align to TRBD2. The V gene's germline CDR1 is SGHTA and CDR2 FQGNSA. CDR3 size: 17 residues. V lost 0 bases, J lost 2 bases, and 5 bases stayed unmatched. CDR3 sequence: CASSLARLAGATDTQYF. CDR3 nucleotides: TGTGCCAGCAGCTTAGCGCGGCTAGCGGGGGCCACAGATACGCAGTATTTT.

This chain uses TRBV27 with TRBJ2-7; the match to TRBD2 covers 7 bases. V shed 5 bases, J shed 1 base, and the junction held 8 bases outside the gene matches. CDR1 and CDR2 from the germline V gene are MNHEY and SMNVEV (reference sequence). The CDR3 is made up of 15 amino acids. The CDR3 sequence: CASSTRLAKSYEQYF. CDR3 sequence (DNA): TGTGCCAGCAGTACCCGACTAGCCAAATCCTACGAGCAGTACTTC.

A note on this clonotype: A far larger clone differs by one base, so this is likely a read error. The V call is TRBV5-5, the J call TRBJ2-1; no clear D gene. The germline CDR1 and CDR2 sequences are SGHKS and YYEKEE (reference sequence). CDR3 length: 13 residues. The CDR3 region is CASSVGSYDEQFF. The CDR3 DNA reads as TGTGCCAGCAGCGTTGGGTCCTACGATGAGCAGTTCTTC.

This clonotype was observed at least ten times. This chain connects TRBV6-5 to TRBJ2-6; D gene unclear. There are 14 residues in the CDR3. Trimming stripped 6 bases from V and 4 bases from J, with 10 bases between. The germline V gene has CDR1 MNHEY and CDR2 SVGAGI. The CDR3 region is CASRELSGANVLTF. The CDR3 DNA reads as TGTGCCAGCAGGGAATTGAGCGGGGCCAACGTCCTGACTTTC.

This clonotype was recorded many times. The J gene is TRBJ1-1, the V gene TRBV30; D not certain. Per the germline V gene, CDR1 is GTSNPN and CDR2 is SVGIG (reference sequence). The CDR3 totals 16 residues. V lost 1 base, J lost 5 bases, and 20 bases lay in between. The CDR3 region has the DNA TGTGCCTGGAGTGACCTCCCAACGGGGAGGGTGACTGAAGCTTTCTTT. The encoded protein is CAWSDLPTGRVTEAFF.

In this sample, this clonotype turned up many times. The chain has TRBV18 and TRBJ2-2, with D possibly TRBD1 on 6 matching bases. CDR1 is KGHSH and CDR2 is LQKENI in the germline V gene. This CDR3 has 16 residues. With 4 bases removed from V and 1 base from J, the gap between germline ends came to 13 bases. The CDR3 loop is CASSQLTGVNTGELFF. CDR3 nucleotide sequence: TGTGCCAGCTCACAACTGACAGGTGTGAACACCGGGGAGCTGTTTTTT.

This clonotype was counted ten times or more. The chain combines TRBV5-1 with TRBJ1-1; D call uncertain. V was trimmed by 4 bases and J by 0 bases, leaving 16 bases between them. From germline, CDR1 is SGHRS and CDR2 YFSETQ. The CDR3 has 16 residues. This CDR3 is CASSQGSNSMNTEAFF. The DNA for the CDR3 is TGCGCCAGCAGCCAAGGATCGAATTCCATGAACACTGAAGCTTTCTTT.

In its sample, this clonotype was seen many times. V gene TRBV24-1 combines with J gene TRBJ1-1; no firm D call. CDR1 is KGHDR, CDR2 SFDVKD, per germline. There are 12 residues in the CDR3. V shed 5 bases and J shed 4 bases, with 7 bases lying between them. The CDR3 DNA follows: TGTGCCACCAGTGTGACGGGCACTGAAGCTTTCTTT. Protein sequence: CATSVTGTEAFF.

This clonotype was detected ten times or more. CDR3 sequence reads: CASSQAMARTQYF. The CDR3 DNA follows: TGTGCCAGCAGCCAAGCCATGGCGAGAACGCAGTATTTT. The chain is built from TRBV7-9 and TRBJ2-3; the D is unclear. Trimming pared 5 bases from V and 9 bases from J, leaving 15 bases between. The CDR3 is made up of 13 amino acids. CDR1 is SEHNR, CDR2 FQNEAQ, per germline (reference sequence).

Concerning this clonotype: A far larger clone is a single base away, which makes a read error likely. V and J are TRBV5-3 and TRBJ2-7; TRBD1 is a possible D gene (6 bases). TRBV5-3 is placed among ORFs of uncertain function. V lost 8 bases, J lost 8 bases, and 29 bases lay in between. The CDR3 is 16 amino acids. The CDR3 DNA follows: TGTGCCAGCAGCCAATACTCGGGACACCTAGCCCACAAGCAGTACTTC. Its protein is CASSQYSGHLAHKQYF.

Concerning this clonotype: A read error likely explains this, since a far larger clone differs by one base. The chain combines TRBV14 with TRBJ2-1; TRBD2 is a possible D gene (6 bases). This CDR3 comprises 16 residues. Germline-derived CDR1 and CDR2 are SGHDN and FVKESK. V was shortened by 0 bases and J by 10 bases, with 19 bases between the two germline ends. CDR3 DNA sequence: TGTGCCAGCAGCCAAGAAGCAGGACTAAGATCCTACGAGCAGTTCTTC. It specifies CASSQEAGLRSYEQFF. The whole variable domain, filled in from reference TRBV14 and TRBJ2-1, reads EAGVTQFPSHSVIEKGQTVTLRCDPISGHDNLYWYRRVMGKEIKFLLHFVKESKQDESGMPNNRFLAERTGGTYSTLKVQPAELEDSGVYFCASSQEAGLRSYEQFFGPGTRLTVL.